One and the same sample provided the 18 T cell receptor beta chains below, sequenced in a study of cytomegalovirus exposure and HLA in healthy donors. The PCR used 60 Vbeta and 13 Jbeta primers. The method was immunoSEQ multiplex PCR; TCRdb's version includes in-frame clones alone and lacks a portion of them. The data contain hundreds of thousands of clones, roughly 89% of them singletons. The material sequenced was PBMCs. The receptors derive from a woman in her late teens or twenties in good health and CMV-seronegative.

The chain has TRBV13 and TRBJ2-5; 14 bases agree with TRBD2. The CDR3 runs 15 residues. After removal of 4 bases from V and 7 bases from J, the junction contained 5 bases not matched to a gene. Germline V gene sequence: CDR1 PRHDT, CDR2 FYEKMQ (reference sequence). The DNA for the CDR3 is TGTGCCAGCAGCTCGGGACTAGCGGGAGAGGGGACCCAGTACTTC. Its protein is CASSSGLAGEGTQYF.

V is TRBV19 and J is TRBJ2-1; TRBD2 matches 7 bases. Looked up from germline, CDR1 is LNHDA and CDR2 is SQIVND (reference sequence). J lost 4 bases, V lost 3 bases, and 15 bases had no gene match. There are 18 residues in the CDR3. For the CDR3, the DNA is TGTGCCAGTAGTATTTTTTCGGGGGGAGGGATGGGTTACAATGAGCAGTTCTTC. Its translation: CASSIFSGGGMGYNEQFF.

The chain uses TRBV6-1 and TRBJ2-2; TRBD2 matches 8 bases. V was pared by 10 bases and J by 2 bases, with 9 bases of the junction left unmatched. Germline CDR1 and CDR2: MNHNS and SASEGT. The CDR3 spans 15 residues. The CDR3 sequence: CATQNGGANTGELFF. CDR3 coding DNA: TGTGCCACCCAAAACGGGGGGGCCAACACCGGGGAGCTGTTTTTT.

V is TRBV29-1 and J is TRBJ1-2; perhaps TRBD1 as D (5 bases). This CDR3 has 11 amino acids. CDR1 is SQVTM, CDR2 ANQGSEA, per germline. The V and J ends lost 2 bases and 6 bases respectively, with 7 bases between them. The CDR3, as DNA: TGCAGCGTTGAATCAGGGAATGGCTACACCTTC. It is translated as CSVESGNGYTF. Based on the CDR3 plus reference TRBV29-1 and TRBJ1-2, the full variable domain is SAVISQKPSRDICQRGTSLTIQCQVDSQVTMMFWYRQQPGQSLTLIATANQGSEATYESGFVIDKFPISRPNLTFSTLTVSNMSPEDSSIYLCSVESGNGYTFGSGTRLTVV.

The genes are TRBV4-3 and TRBJ2-7; D is perhaps TRBD2 (5 bases). The CDR3 sequence is 15 residues long. The V end was cut by 2 bases, the J end by 2 bases, with 13 bases between. Germline-derived CDR1 and CDR2 are LGHNA and YSLEER. The CDR3 region is CASSQYRGQAYEQYF. Written as DNA, the CDR3 is TGCGCCAGCAGCCAATACCGGGGTCAAGCCTACGAGCAGTACTTC.

The gene calls are TRBV19 and TRBJ1-5; weak D call: TRBD1 (5 bases). Trimming left V 1 base short and J 5 bases short, with 12 bases between. Germline lookup yields CDR1 LNHDA and CDR2 SQIVND (reference sequence). CDR3 length: 15 amino acids. The CDR3 here is CASSIVGGVYQPQHF. Here the CDR3 DNA reads TGTGCCAGTAGTATAGTGGGGGGGGTGTATCAGCCCCAGCATTTT.

This clone was picked up a small number of times. This sequence joins TRBV4-2 and TRBJ1-2, with 8 bases fitting TRBD1. Germline CDR1 reads LGHNA; CDR2 reads YNFKEQ. V dropped 4 bases and J dropped 4; count of bases not matched to a gene: 2. There are 13 residues in the CDR3. CDR3 residues: CASSRDRSYGYTF. CDR3 in DNA: TGTGCCAGCAGCCGGGACAGGTCCTATGGCTACACCTTC.

This clone came up a few times. This rearrangement joins TRBV7-8 to TRBJ2-7; TRBD2 might be the D (5 bases). V was trimmed by 10 bases and J by 5 bases, leaving 9 bases between them. CDR1 is SGHVS and CDR2 is FQNEAQ in the germline V gene. The CDR3 covers 10 residues. The CDR3 DNA reads as TGTGCCACCGGACTCCACGAGCAGTACTTC. It specifies CATGLHEQYF. Full variable domain (remainder filled in from reference TRBV7-8 and TRBJ2-7): GAGVSQSPRYKVAKRGQDVALRCDPISGHVSLFWYQQALGQGPEFLTYFQNEAQLDKSGLPSDRFFAERPEGSVSTLKIQRTQQEDSAVYLCATGLHEQYFGPGTRLTVT.

The J gene is TRBJ2-2, the V gene TRBV6-6, with D perhaps TRBD1 (7 bases). This CDR3 has 16 residues. Looked up from germline, CDR1 is MNHNY and CDR2 is SVGAGI (reference sequence). V was clipped by 5 bases and J by 2 bases, with 15 bases between them. This CDR3 reads CASSPEGAVNTGELFF. Written as DNA, the CDR3 is TGTGCCAGCAGTCCGGAGGGGGCAGTAAACACCGGGGAGCTGTTTTTT.

This clone was counted a few times. This chain connects TRBV4-1 to TRBJ1-2; possible D gene TRBD1, 6 bases. Germline CDR1 and CDR2: MGHRA and YSYEKL. The V gene lost 1 base and the J gene lost 2 bases, with 11 bases spanning the gap. The CDR3 has 15 residues. CDR3 protein: CASSQAVQGNYGYTF. The CDR3 DNA sequence: TGCGCCAGCAGCCAAGCCGTGCAGGGGAACTATGGCTACACCTTC.

The V gene is TRBV4-2, the J gene TRBJ1-1; D gene unclear. The CDR3 spans 14 residues. Germline CDR1 is LGHNA and CDR2 is YNFKEQ. The V gene lost 0 bases and the J gene lost 0 bases, with 5 bases spanning the gap. The CDR3 spells CASSQDGLNTEAFF. The CDR3 DNA is TGTGCCAGCAGCCAAGATGGGCTGAACACTGAAGCTTTCTTT.

The V call is TRBV11-2, the J call TRBJ1-1; perhaps TRBD1 as D (5 bases). This CDR3 has 14 residues. CDR1 SGHAT and CDR2 FQNNGV come from the germline V gene. V dropped 4 bases and J dropped 0 bases, with 9 bases sitting between them. For the CDR3, the DNA is TGTGCCAGCAGCTCCAACAGGATGAACACTGAAGCTTTCTTT. Residues: CASSSNRMNTEAFF.

The chain recombines TRBV2 with TRBJ1-5, with a tentative D call TRBD1 (5 bases). CDR3 length equals 15 residues. Trimming removed 2 bases at V and 7 bases at J, with 15 bases between. Looked up from germline, CDR1 is SNHLY and CDR2 is FYNNEI. The CDR3 nucleotides read TGTGCCAGCAGTGAACTGCCCGCAGGGTCACAGCCCCAGCATTTT. Its translation is CASSELPAGSQPQHF.

The chain uses TRBV7-2 and TRBJ2-1, with TRBD1 as a possible D gene (5 bases). Trimming stripped 1 base from V and 4 bases from J, with 11 bases between. The CDR3 has 15 amino acids. The germline CDR1 and CDR2 sequences are SGHTA and FQGNSA. CDR3 loop: CASSLGQGGYNEQFF. CDR3 nucleotide sequence: TGTGCCAGCAGCTTAGGGCAGGGTGGGTACAATGAGCAGTTCTTC.

As DNA, the CDR3 is TGTGCCAGCAGTGACAGCATGGGACTAGCGGCCTACGAGCAGTACTTC. The encoded protein is CASSDSMGLAAYEQYF. The chain has TRBV27 and TRBJ2-7; 11 bases map to TRBD2. CDR1 is MNHEY and CDR2 is SMNVEV in the germline V gene (reference sequence). V trimming: 5 bases; J trimming: 2 bases; junction bases outside the gene matches: 8. The CDR3 covers 16 residues.

This clone was observed a single time. This chain joins TRBV29-1 and TRBJ1-2, with D perhaps matching TRBD1 (6 bases). Trimming shortened V by 6 bases and J by 6 bases, and 17 bases separated the two germline ends. Per the germline V gene, CDR1 is SQVTM and CDR2 is ANQGSEA. CDR3 length equals 13 residues. The CDR3 coding sequence is TGCAGCGTGAGCAGGGGCCGTGGGAATGGCTACACCTTC. It translates to CSVSRGRGNGYTF.

The chain links TRBV19 to TRBJ1-2, with 7 positions matching TRBD1. The V segment lost 1 base and the J segment 6 bases; nucleotides outside the gene matches: 11. Germline V gives CDR1 LNHDA, CDR2 SQIVND (reference sequence). CDR3 length: 16 amino acids. For the CDR3, the DNA is TGTGCCAGTAGTATAGTAGGGGCGACAGGGTCCCATGGCTACACCTTC. Its translation is CASSIVGATGSHGYTF. Full variable domain (missing parts from reference TRBV19 and TRBJ1-2): DGGITQSPKYLFRKEGQNVTLSCEQNLNHDAMYWYRQDPGQGLRLIYYSQIVNDFQKGDIAEGYSVSREKKESFPLTVTSAQKNPTAFYLCASSIVGATGSHGYTFGSGTRLTVV.

As for this clone: A junction boundary mismatches the germline segment, possibly from a read error. The CDR3 DNA sequence: TGTGCCAGCAGCTTAGGACAGCACCAGCATTTT. Protein product: CASSLGQHQHF. The chain links TRBV7-9 to TRBJ1-5, with D possibly TRBD1 on 5 matching bases. The CDR3 consists of 11 residues. Looked up from germline, CDR1 is SEHNR and CDR2 is FQNEAQ (reference sequence).